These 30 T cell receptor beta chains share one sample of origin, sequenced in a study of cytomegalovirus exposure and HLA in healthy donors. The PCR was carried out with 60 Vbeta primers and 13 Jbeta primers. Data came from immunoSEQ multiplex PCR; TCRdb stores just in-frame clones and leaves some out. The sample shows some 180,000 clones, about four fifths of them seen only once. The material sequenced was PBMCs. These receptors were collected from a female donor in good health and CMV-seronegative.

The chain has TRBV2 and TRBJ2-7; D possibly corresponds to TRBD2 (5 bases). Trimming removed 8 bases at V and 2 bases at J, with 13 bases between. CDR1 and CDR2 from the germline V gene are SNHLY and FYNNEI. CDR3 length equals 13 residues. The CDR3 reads CASLGKGAYEQYF. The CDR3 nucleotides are TGTGCCAGCCTGGGAAAGGGAGCCTACGAGCAGTACTTC. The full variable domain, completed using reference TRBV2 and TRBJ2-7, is EPEVTQTPSHQVTQMGQEVILRCVPISNHLYFYWYRQILGQKVEFLVSFYNNEISEKSEIFDDQFSVERPDGSNFTLKIRSTKLEDSAMYFCASLGKGAYEQYFGPGTRLTVT.

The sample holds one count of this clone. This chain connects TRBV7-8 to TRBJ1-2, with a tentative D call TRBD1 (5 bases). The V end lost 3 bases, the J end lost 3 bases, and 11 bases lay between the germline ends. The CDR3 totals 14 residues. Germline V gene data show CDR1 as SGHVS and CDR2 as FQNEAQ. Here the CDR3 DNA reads TGTGCCAGCAGCTTGGACTGGGGGGACTATGGCTACACCTTC. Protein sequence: CASSLDWGDYGYTF.

The CDR3 spells CASSSDRGGRMDTQYF. In DNA, the CDR3 is TGTGCCAGCAGTTCGGACAGGGGTGGGAGAATGGATACGCAGTATTTT. V is TRBV28 and J is TRBJ2-3; 9 nucleotides agree with TRBD1. J lost 6 bases, V lost 4 bases, and 11 bases had no gene match. In germline, CDR1 is MDHEN, CDR2 SYDVKM. The CDR3 consists of 16 residues.

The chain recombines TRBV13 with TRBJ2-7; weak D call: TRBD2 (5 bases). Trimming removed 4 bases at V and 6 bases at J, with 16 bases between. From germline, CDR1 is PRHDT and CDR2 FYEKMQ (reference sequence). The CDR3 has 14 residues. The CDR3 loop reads CASSWETAHREQYF. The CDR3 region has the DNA TGTGCCAGCAGCTGGGAGACTGCGCACCGCGAGCAGTACTTC.

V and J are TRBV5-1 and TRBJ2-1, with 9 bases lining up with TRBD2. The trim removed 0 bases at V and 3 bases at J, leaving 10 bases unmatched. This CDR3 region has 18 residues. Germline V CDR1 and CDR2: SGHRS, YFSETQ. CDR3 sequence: CASSLGLRGGPLYNEQFF. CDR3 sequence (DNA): TGCGCCAGCAGCTTGGGGTTGCGGGGGGGCCCTCTCTACAATGAGCAGTTCTTC.

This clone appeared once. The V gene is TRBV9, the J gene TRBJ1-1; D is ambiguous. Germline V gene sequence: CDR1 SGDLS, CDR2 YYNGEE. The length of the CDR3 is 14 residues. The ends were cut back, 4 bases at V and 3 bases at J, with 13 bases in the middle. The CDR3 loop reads CASSPPTRDTEAFF. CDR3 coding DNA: TGTGCCAGCAGCCCACCGACCCGGGACACTGAAGCTTTCTTT.

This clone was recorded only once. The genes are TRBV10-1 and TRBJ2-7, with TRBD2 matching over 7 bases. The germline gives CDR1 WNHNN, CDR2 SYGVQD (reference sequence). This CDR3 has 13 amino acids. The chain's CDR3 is CATGRSAPYEQYF. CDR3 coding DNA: TGCGCTACCGGGAGGAGCGCACCCTACGAGCAGTACTTC.

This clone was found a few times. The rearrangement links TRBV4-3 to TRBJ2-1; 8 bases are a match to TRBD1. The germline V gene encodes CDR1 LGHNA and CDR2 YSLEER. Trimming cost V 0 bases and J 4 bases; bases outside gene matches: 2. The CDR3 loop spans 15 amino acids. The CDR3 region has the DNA TGCGCCAGCAGCCAAGACAGGGGGCTTTACAATGAGCAGTTCTTC. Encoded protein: CASSQDRGLYNEQFF.

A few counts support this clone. The CDR3 region is CASSSLAGGWYEQYF. The CDR3 nucleotides read TGTGCCAGCAGTTCCCTAGCGGGAGGGTGGTACGAGCAGTACTTC. The chain combines TRBV27 with TRBJ2-7; 12 nucleotides match TRBD2. V lost 4 bases and J lost 4; bases outside the gene matches: 5. The CDR3 totals 15 residues. Germline V CDR1 and CDR2: MNHEY, SMNVEV (reference sequence).

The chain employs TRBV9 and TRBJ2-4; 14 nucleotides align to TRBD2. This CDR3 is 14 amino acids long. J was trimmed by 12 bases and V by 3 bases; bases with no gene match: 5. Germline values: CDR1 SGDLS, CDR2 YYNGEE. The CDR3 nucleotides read TGTGCCAGCAGCGGGGGGACTAGCGGGAGCCCTCAGTACTTC. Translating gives CASSGGTSGSPQYF.

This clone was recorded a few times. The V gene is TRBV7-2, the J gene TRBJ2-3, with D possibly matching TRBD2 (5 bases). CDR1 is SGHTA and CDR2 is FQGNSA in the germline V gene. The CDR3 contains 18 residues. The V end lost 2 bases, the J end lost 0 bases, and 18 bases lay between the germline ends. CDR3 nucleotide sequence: TGTGCCAGCAGCTTAATTCACTCTCCGGGATCTAGCACAGATACGCAGTATTTT. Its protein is CASSLIHSPGSSTDTQYF.

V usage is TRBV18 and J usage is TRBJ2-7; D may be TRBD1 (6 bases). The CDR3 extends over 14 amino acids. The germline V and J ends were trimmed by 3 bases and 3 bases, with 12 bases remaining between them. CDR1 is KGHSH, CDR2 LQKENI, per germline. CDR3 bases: TGTGCCAGCTCACCCAGTCAACAGGGCTACGAGCAGTACTTC. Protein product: CASSPSQQGYEQYF.

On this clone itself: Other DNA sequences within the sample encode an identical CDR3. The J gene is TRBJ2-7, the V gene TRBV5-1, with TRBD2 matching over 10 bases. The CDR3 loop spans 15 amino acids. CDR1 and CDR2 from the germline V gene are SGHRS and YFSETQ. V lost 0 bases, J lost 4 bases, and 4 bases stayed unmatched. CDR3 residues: CASSLGASGSYEQYF. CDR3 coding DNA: TGCGCCAGCAGCTTGGGGGCTAGCGGGAGTTACGAGCAGTACTTC.

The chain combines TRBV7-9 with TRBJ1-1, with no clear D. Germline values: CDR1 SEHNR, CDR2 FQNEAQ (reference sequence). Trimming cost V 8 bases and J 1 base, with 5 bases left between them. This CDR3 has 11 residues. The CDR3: CASEANTEAFF. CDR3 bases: TGTGCCAGCGAGGCGAACACTGAAGCTTTCTTT.

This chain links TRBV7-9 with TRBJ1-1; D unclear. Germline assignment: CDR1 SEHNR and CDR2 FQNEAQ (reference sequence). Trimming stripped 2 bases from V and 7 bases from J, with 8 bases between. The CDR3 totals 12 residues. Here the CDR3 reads CASSLFEGEAFF. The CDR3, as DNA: TGTGCCAGCAGCTTATTCGAGGGTGAAGCTTTCTTT.

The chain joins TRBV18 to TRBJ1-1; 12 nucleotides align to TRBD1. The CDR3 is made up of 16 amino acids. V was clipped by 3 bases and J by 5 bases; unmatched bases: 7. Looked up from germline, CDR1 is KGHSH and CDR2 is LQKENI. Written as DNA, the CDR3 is TGTGCCAGCTCACCGGGACAGGGGGCCCCGGGGACTGAAGCTTTCTTT. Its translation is CASSPGQGAPGTEAFF.

CDR3 nucleotide sequence: TGTGCCTGTCACCCTGGGGGGTTTTGGGATTCTTCTGGAAACACCATATATTTT. Protein: CACHPGGFWDSSGNTIYF. The chain uses TRBV30 and TRBJ1-3; weak D call: TRBD1 (5 bases). Germline V gene lookup returns CDR1 GTSNPN and CDR2 SVGIG (reference sequence). The CDR3 spans 18 residues. The V gene lost 6 bases and the J gene lost 1 base, with 25 bases spanning the gap.

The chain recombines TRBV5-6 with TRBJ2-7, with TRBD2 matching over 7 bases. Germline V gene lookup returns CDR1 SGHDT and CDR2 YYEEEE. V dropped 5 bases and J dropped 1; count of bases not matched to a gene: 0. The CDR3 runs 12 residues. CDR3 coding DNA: TGTGCCAGCAGGGGGGGGTCCTACGAGCAGTACTTC. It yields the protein CASRGGSYEQYF.

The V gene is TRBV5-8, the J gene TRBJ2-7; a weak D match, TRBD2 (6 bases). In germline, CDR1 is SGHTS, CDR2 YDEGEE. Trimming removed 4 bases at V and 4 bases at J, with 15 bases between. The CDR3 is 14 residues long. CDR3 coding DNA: TGTGCCAGCAGCCCGTGGGACTCCCTTTACGAGCAGTACTTC. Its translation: CASSPWDSLYEQYF.

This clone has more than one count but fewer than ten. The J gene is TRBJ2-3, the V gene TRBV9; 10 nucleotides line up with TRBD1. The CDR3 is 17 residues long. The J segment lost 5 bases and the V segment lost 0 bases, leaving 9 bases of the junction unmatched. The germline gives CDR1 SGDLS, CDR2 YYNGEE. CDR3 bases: TGTGCCAGCAGCGTAGACCCGACAGGGGGCGCGAAAGATACGCAGTATTTT. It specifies CASSVDPTGGAKDTQYF.

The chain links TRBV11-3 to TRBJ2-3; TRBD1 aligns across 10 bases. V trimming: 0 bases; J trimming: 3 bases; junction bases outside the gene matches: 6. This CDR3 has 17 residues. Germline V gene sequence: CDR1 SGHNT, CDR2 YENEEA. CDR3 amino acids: CASSLETGTGETDTQYF. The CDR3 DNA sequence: TGTGCCAGCAGCTTAGAGACCGGGACAGGGGAGACAGATACGCAGTATTTT.

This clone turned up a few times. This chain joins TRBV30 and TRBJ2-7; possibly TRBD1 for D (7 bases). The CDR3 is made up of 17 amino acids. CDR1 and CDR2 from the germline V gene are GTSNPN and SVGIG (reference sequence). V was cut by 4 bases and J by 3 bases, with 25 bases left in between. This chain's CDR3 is CAWNQGEDHPTFYEQYF. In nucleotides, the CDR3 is TGTGCCTGGAACCAGGGGGAGGACCATCCGACTTTCTACGAGCAGTACTTC. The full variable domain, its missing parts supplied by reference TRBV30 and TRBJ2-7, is SQTIHQWPATLVQPVGSPLSLECTVEGTSNPNLYWYRQAAGRGLQLLFYSVGIGQISSEVPQNLSASRPQDRQFILSSKKLLLSDSGFYLCAWNQGEDHPTFYEQYFGPGTRLTVT.

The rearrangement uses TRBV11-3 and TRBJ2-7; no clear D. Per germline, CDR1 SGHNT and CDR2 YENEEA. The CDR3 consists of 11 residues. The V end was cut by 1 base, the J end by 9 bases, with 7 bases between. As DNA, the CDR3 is TGTGCCAGCAGCTTAGGGGCTGGGCAGTACTTC. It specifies CASSLGAGQYF.

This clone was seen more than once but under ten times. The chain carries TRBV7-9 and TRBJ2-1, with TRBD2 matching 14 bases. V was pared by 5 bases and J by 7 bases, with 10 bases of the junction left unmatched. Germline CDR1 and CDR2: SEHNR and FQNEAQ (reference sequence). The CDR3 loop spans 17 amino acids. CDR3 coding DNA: TGTGCCAGCAGCCCGAAACCGGGACTAGCGGGAGAAAATGAGCAGTTCTTC. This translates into CASSPKPGLAGENEQFF.

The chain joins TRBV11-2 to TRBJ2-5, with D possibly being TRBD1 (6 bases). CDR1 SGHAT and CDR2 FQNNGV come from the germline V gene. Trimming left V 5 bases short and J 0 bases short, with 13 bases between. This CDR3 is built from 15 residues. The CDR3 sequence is CASSPHRAHQETQYF. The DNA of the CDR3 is TGTGCCAGCAGCCCCCACAGGGCCCACCAAGAGACCCAGTACTTC.

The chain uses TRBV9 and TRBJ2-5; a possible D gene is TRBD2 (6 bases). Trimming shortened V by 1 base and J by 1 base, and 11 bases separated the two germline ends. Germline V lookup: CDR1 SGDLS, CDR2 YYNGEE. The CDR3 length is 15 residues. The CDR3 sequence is CASSVSWGVQETQYF. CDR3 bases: TGTGCCAGCAGCGTATCGTGGGGGGTCCAAGAGACCCAGTACTTC.

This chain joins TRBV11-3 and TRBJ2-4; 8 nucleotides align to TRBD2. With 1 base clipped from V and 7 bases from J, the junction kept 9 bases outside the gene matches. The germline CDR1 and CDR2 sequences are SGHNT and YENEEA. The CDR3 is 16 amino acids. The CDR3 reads CASSLASGGGANIQYF. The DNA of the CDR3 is TGTGCCAGCAGCTTAGCCAGCGGGGGTGGGGCCAACATTCAGTACTTC.

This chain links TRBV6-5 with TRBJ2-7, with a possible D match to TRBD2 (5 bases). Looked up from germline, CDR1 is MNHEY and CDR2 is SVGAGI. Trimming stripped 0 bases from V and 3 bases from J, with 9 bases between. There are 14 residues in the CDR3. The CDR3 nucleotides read TGTGCCAGCAGTTACTCCCGAGGAGGCTACGAGCAGTACTTC. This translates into CASSYSRGGYEQYF.

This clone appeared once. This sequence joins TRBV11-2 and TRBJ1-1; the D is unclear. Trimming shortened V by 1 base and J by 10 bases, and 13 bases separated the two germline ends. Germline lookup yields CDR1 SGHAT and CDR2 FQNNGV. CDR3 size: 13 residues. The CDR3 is CASSLGAGAVAFF. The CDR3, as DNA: TGTGCCAGCAGCTTAGGCGCGGGCGCTGTAGCTTTCTTT.

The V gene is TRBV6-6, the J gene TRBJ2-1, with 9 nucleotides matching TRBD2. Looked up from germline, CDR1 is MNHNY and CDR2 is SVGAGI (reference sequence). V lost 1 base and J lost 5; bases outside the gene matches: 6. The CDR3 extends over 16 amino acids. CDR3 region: CASSYYAGGPDNEQFF. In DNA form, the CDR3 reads TGTGCCAGCAGTTACTATGCGGGAGGGCCGGACAATGAGCAGTTCTTC.